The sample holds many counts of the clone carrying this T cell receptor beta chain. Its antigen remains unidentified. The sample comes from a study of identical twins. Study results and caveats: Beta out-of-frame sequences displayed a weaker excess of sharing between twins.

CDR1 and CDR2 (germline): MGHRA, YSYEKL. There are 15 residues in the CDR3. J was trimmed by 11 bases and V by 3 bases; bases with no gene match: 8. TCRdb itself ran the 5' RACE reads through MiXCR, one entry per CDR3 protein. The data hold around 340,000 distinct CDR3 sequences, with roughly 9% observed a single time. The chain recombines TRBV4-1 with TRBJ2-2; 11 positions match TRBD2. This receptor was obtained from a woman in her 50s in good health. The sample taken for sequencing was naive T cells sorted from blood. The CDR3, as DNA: TGCGCCAGCAGCCACCTGACTAGCGGGGCCTTAGAGCTGTTTTTT. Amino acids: CASSHLTSGALELFF.